This T cell receptor beta chain was found in a study of regulatory T cells in long-lasting Graves disease. Study-wide findings and caveats: For persistent Graves' patients, TCR diversity was lower than for newly diagnosed ones.

CDR3 regions were amplified by Arm-PCR using iRepertoire HTBI primers to build TCR beta libraries. A single record per CDR3 protein comes from TCRdb applying MiXCR to the multiplex PCR reads. The sample holds about 530,000 distinct CDR3 sequences, around 15% seen once. Time point here: newly diagnosed GD, antithyroid drugs for less than 3 months. Construction of the TCR library relied on RNA isolated from PBMCs. In its sample, this clonotype was seen many times. What it recognizes is unknown. The CDR3 spans 12 residues. Germline V lookup: CDR1 GTSNPN, CDR2 SVGIG (reference sequence). Between the trimmed V and J ends, which lost 5 bases and 0 bases, there was a span of 7 bases. The sample was also linked to a second study, of T cells in Graves' hyperthyroidism and ophthalmopathy. That source adds: With the HTBI primer set, the TCR CDR3 went through a first round of RT-PCR. In the blood, most expanded thyroid clonotypes above 0.001 appeared as well. Ophthalmopathy and stable hyperthyroidism were told apart by a 13 V-J model.

The specimen was peripheral blood mononuclear cells (PBMCs), collected at new diagnosis, from a patient treated with antithyroid drugs. V gene TRBV30 combines with J gene TRBJ1-1, with D possibly matching TRBD1 (5 bases). The origin of this receptor is a woman aged 35 to 60 with Graves disease. Here the CDR3 reads CAWDRLNTEAFF. In DNA form, the CDR3 reads TGTGCCTGGGACAGATTGAACACTGAAGCTTTCTTT.